This TCR beta chain was observed in a study of low-dose radiotherapy and immunotherapy resistance in tumors. About the study: Intravenous cyclophosphamide at 200 mg/m2 preceded radiation and immunotherapy by one day, every two weeks. Patients took oral aspirin 300 mg daily for four cycles from cycle 1 day 1.

This clonotype was detected many times. V lost 7 bases and J lost 6; bases outside the gene matches: 12. Germline V lookup: CDR1 MNHEY, CDR2 SVGEGT. CDR3 length equals 15 residues. Time point of the sample: after trial treatment. Treatment indicated: LDRT plus nivolumab, ipilimumab, low-dose cyclophosphamide and aspirin (RACIN trial). As their treatment, donors received nivolumab, ipilimumab, aspirin, low-dose cyclophosphamide and low-dose radiotherapy. Eligible patients bore advanced solid tumors devoid of tumor-infiltrating lymphocytes. Alpha and beta chains were covered, as first-strand cDNA relied on TRAV- and TRBV-specific primers. Amplification, which lasted about 20 PCR cycles, used a constant-region primer and V-primer adapter to amplify TCRs. TCRdb passed the reads through MiXCR, listing each CDR3 protein once. The data show about 100,000 distinct CDR3 sequences, under 25% seen once.

This clonotype was sampled from a male donor with prostate cancer. Sequencing was performed on PBMCs, taken after low-dose radiotherapy plus immunotherapy. The rearrangement joins TRBV6-2 or TRBV6-3 to TRBJ1-2; 9 nucleotides agree with TRBD1. The chain's CDR3 is CASIGLPGQGHGYTF. DNA of the CDR3: TGTGCCAGCATAGGGCTACCGGGACAGGGCCATGGCTACACCTTC.